This TCR beta chain comes out of a study of T cell responses to AZD1222 COVID-19 vaccine (dated by TCRdb to 2020 to 2022). A note on the overall study: Because spike-specific TCR depth and breadth did not differ between the two schedules, AZD1222 recipients who got a second dose at roughly 4 weeks were pooled with those who got a second dose at roughly 12 weeks. Trial participants were enrolled by age into 18-55, 56-69 and 70-plus year subgroups, with about 150, 28 and 57 TCR-sequenced participants respectively. A total of 233 trial participants underwent TCR sequencing, of whom about 210 had received two doses of AZD1222 and 26 had received two doses of the MenACWY control vaccine. Points the paper makes about the study in general: CD4 TCRs associated with the vaccine covered the entire spike protein, and the dominant responses were in regions 160-218 and 743-854. Spike-specific TCR breadth and depth rose significantly after two AZD1222 doses compared with day 0 and with MenACWY recipients. Reportedly, close to half of the unique spike-specific TCRs recognized epitopes lying outside the regions that are mutated in the B.1.351 and B.1.1.7 variants. Because no samples from the day 14 peak response were available, repertoires could be characterized only after the peak T cell response. The 56-69-year group was small, and its depth increase did not reach significance, likely because of low power. Most participants were white British and females outnumbered males, and the authors suggested that clonal diversity may have been underestimated. Conclusions about previously exposed vaccinees are limited because only 6 or 7 AZD1222 recipients were SARS-CoV-2 seropositive at baseline.

V sheds 1 base and J sheds 5 bases, leaving 11 bases between their ends. Measured from the cysteine to the phenylalanine, the CDR3 is 14 residues long. The CDR3 DNA has 42 bases and is translated from base 1. The germline V gene provides CDR1 SGHDN and CDR2 FVKESK. The sample's time point label, decoded: baseline before first vaccination. The vaccinee samples were drawn from two UK trials, COV001 and COV002, one of which was a single-blind randomized controlled phase 2/3 trial testing AZD1222 (ChAdOx1 nCoV-19) in healthy adults. Trial participant PBMC samples were collected at day 0 and day 28 after the second dose for TCRbeta chain sequencing. With respect to this clone: Its antigen specificity is not known. Nothing much larger sits one base from this clone, and base qualities are not available.

The CDR3 regions of human TCRbeta chains were subjected to immunosequencing. The authors' pipeline ran thus. TCRs in the repertoires were compared against a reference library of SARS-CoV-2-specific TCRs that had been generated with the MIRA antigen-specificity platform. Breadth was defined as the fraction of unique TCRs that were SARS-CoV-2-associated. Depth was defined as the fraction of total T cells that were SARS-CoV-2-associated. Using the MIRA data, every spike-specific TCR was mapped to the spike region that the TCR reacted to and assigned to either a CD4 or a CD8 class. Log10-transformed breadth and depth values were compared by one-way ANOVA with Sidak's multiple comparisons tests. TCRdb retrieved this table from immuneACCESS and kept in-frame rearrangements only. Not all clones are present; in checked studies, unresolved V genes account for under half, and no reason is known for the remainder. V and J calls and clone size are given by that table; D and trimming were obtained from the DNA. For this sample there are roughly 36,000 clones; around 90% appear just once. The top ten clones comprise approximately 7% of the sample.

Sequencing used peripheral blood, obtained on day 0 of AZD1222 vaccination. The origin of this receptor is an adult in good health. The V and J genes are TRBV14 and TRBJ1-1; the D gene identity is not certain. Read as DNA, the sequence is TGTGCCAGCAGCCAAGGTTCGGTGACTACTGAAGCTTTCTTT. Its translation is CASSQGSVTTEAFF.